Below, 26 T cell receptor beta chains from the same sample are listed, as sequenced in a study of metastatic and nonmetastatic thyroid tumors. Thyroid surgery was preceded by no treatment in any patient. TCRdb re-clonotyped the PCR reads through MiXCR. The sample consists of over 9,000 clones, over 25% of them appearing once. Input material: tumor tissue. The receptor source for this set is a female donor with papillary thyroid cancer or a benign thyroid nodule (not recorded which). Some clones in this sample may be carry-over from other donors' samples.

The V and J genes are TRBV6-1 and TRBJ1-1; D remains ambiguous. Trimming left V 8 bases short and J 0 bases short, with 4 bases between. Germline values: CDR1 MNHNS, CDR2 SASEGT. CDR3 length equals 11 residues. The chain's CDR3 is CASRVNTEAFF. In nucleotides, the CDR3 is TGTGCCAGCCGAGTGAACACTGAAGCTTTCTTT.

This clone was counted a few times. The chain recombines TRBV28 with TRBJ2-2, with 12 bases identical to TRBD2. The germline CDR1 and CDR2 sequences are MDHEN and SYDVKM. This CDR3 has 15 residues. The ends lost 3 bases at V and 7 bases at J; junction bases unmatched: 3. In DNA, the CDR3 is TGTGCCAGCAGTTTCCCGGGACTAGCGGGCGGGGAGCTGTTTTTT. It codes for CASSFPGLAGGELFF.

This chain links TRBV20-1 with TRBJ1-6, with 9 bases that match TRBD1. V shed 3 bases, J shed 10 bases, and the junction held 10 bases outside the gene matches. The CDR3 covers 15 residues. Germline CDR1 reads DFQATT; CDR2 reads SNEGSKA (reference sequence). CDR3 in DNA: TGCAGTGCTAGGGGGGACAGGGTACAACGATCACCCCTCCACTTT. Protein product: CSARGDRVQRSPLHF.

The chain joins TRBV19 to TRBJ1-6, with TRBD1 matching over 8 bases. Germline assignment: CDR1 LNHDA and CDR2 SQIVND (reference sequence). The CDR3 loop spans 16 amino acids. V was clipped by 4 bases and J by 8 bases; unmatched bases: 10. The chain's CDR3 is CASSNALTGVHSPLHF. DNA for the CDR3: TGTGCCAGTAGTAATGCCCTGACAGGGGTGCATTCACCCCTCCACTTT.

The chain joins TRBV20-1 to TRBJ2-5; TRBD2 agrees at 7 bases. Trimming removed 4 bases from V and 2 bases from J; junction bases left unmatched: 7. This CDR3 spans 14 amino acids. The V gene's germline CDR1 is DFQATT and CDR2 SNEGSKA (reference sequence). The CDR3 DNA sequence: TGCAGTGCTAATGGGGGGACTACTCAAGAGACCCAGTACTTC. Its translation: CSANGGTTQETQYF.

A few counts support this clone. The chain recombines TRBV24-1 with TRBJ2-1; D is possibly TRBD2 (5 bases). V was shortened by 12 bases and J by 7 bases, with 24 bases between the two germline ends. The CDR3 has 15 amino acids. The germline gives CDR1 KGHDR, CDR2 SFDVKD. CDR3 DNA sequence: TGTGCCTCTTCGGGAACTGGGGTCAACACTAATGAGCAGTTCTTC. As protein: CASSGTGVNTNEQFF.

This clone has ten or more counts. The chain combines TRBV20-1 with TRBJ2-3; 7 bases line up with TRBD2. After removal of 1 base from V and 0 bases from J, the junction contained 4 bases not matched to a gene. Germline CDR1 DFQATT, CDR2 SNEGSKA (reference sequence). This CDR3 has 15 amino acids. The DNA for the CDR3 is TGCAGTGCTAGAGGGGGGGGTTTTAGCACAGATACGCAGTATTTT. Protein: CSARGGGFSTDTQYF.

CDR3 region: CSATGQERGFYSNQPQHF. For the CDR3, the DNA is TGCAGTGCTACGGGACAGGAGCGGGGATTTTATAGCAATCAGCCCCAGCATTTT. This chain links TRBV20-1 with TRBJ1-5, with 8 bases matching TRBD1. Germline V gene data show CDR1 as DFQATT and CDR2 as SNEGSKA (reference sequence). This CDR3 is built from 18 residues. The trim removed 4 bases at V and 0 bases at J, leaving 14 bases unmatched.

The DNA for the CDR3 is TGTGCCAGCAGCGCTACAGGGGGCGGCTACAATGAGCAGTTCTTC. It codes for CASSATGGGYNEQFF. This chain connects TRBV28 to TRBJ2-1; 9 positions agree with TRBD1. Germline trimming cut 6 bases from V and 3 bases from J; bases unmatched to any gene: 6. CDR3 length: 15 amino acids. CDR1 is MDHEN and CDR2 is SYDVKM in the germline V gene.

This clone has more than one count but fewer than ten. CDR3 residues: CATSDPQGWVYNEQFF. The CDR3 bases are TGTGCCACCAGTGATCCACAGGGGTGGGTTTACAATGAGCAGTTCTTC. The chain uses TRBV24-1 and TRBJ2-1; 7 positions match TRBD1. This CDR3 spans 16 amino acids. Germline-derived CDR1 and CDR2 are KGHDR and SFDVKD. V lost 3 bases to trimming and J lost 4 bases; unmatched junction nucleotides: 8.

The CDR3 DNA sequence: TGTGCCAGCAGCCGAACAGGGTTCTGGGACACTGAAGCTTTCTTT. It specifies CASSRTGFWDTEAFF. The chain employs TRBV27 and TRBJ1-1, with a possible D match to TRBD1 (6 bases). Germline-derived CDR1 and CDR2 are MNHEY and SMNVEV (reference sequence). The germline V and J ends were trimmed by 6 bases and 3 bases, with 17 bases remaining between them. The CDR3 contains 15 residues.

By sample share, this clone is medium-sized (0.01 to 0.1%). The rearrangement joins TRBV7-8 to TRBJ2-1; 8 bases fit TRBD1. With V trimmed by 5 bases and J by 7 bases, 10 bases remained unmatched. This CDR3 has 15 residues. Germline CDR1 and CDR2: SGHVS and FQNEAQ. The CDR3 loop is CASSPGQGLANEQFF. In nucleotides, the CDR3 is TGTGCCAGCAGCCCAGGACAGGGACTGGCGAATGAGCAGTTCTTC.

Judged by abundance, this clone is medium-sized (0.01 to 0.1%). This rearrangement joins TRBV20-1 to TRBJ2-7; D might be TRBD2 (5 bases). CDR1 is DFQATT, CDR2 SNEGSKA, per germline (reference sequence). Trimming shortened V by 7 bases and J by 2 bases, and 21 bases separated the two germline ends. This CDR3 is built from 15 residues. CDR3 protein: CSVLTRAGGTYEQYF. In nucleotides, the CDR3 is TGCAGTGTCCTTACGAGGGCAGGCGGCACCTACGAGCAGTACTTC.

CDR3 nucleotides: TGTGCCAGCAGCTTCAGCAATGAGCAGTTCTTC. It translates to CASSFSNEQFF. The V call is TRBV6-2 or TRBV6-3, the J call TRBJ2-1, with unresolved D. The germline CDR1 and CDR2 sequences are MNHEY and SVGEGT. The CDR3 totals 11 residues. Between the trimmed V and J ends, which lost 6 bases and 6 bases, there was a span of 6 bases.

This sequence joins TRBV27 and TRBJ1-2; no definite D call. The CDR3 consists of 13 residues. V was cut by 5 bases and J by 4 bases, with 11 bases left in between. Germline V lookup: CDR1 MNHEY, CDR2 SMNVEV (reference sequence). DNA of the CDR3: TGTGCCAGCAGTACTTGGCCCACCTATGGCTACACCTTC. Protein: CASSTWPTYGYTF.

This clone was seen a handful of times. This CDR3 reads CASSLEPGQGIGYTF. Written as DNA, the CDR3 is TGTGCCAGCAGCTTAGAACCGGGACAGGGAATTGGCTACACCTTC. The chain has TRBV11-2 and TRBJ1-2; 9 bases are a match to TRBD1. There are 15 residues in the CDR3. The junction had 6 bases not matched to a gene; V was cut back by 0 bases and J by 7 bases. CDR1 and CDR2 (germline): SGHAT, FQNNGV.

The chain uses TRBV24-1 and TRBJ2-1, with TRBD2 as a possible D gene (6 bases). CDR1 is KGHDR and CDR2 is SFDVKD in the germline V gene. V lost 5 bases and J lost 5, with 18 bases in between. There are 16 residues in the CDR3. The CDR3 DNA is TGTGCCACCAGTGGCCCCGGGAGTCTTCGCGACAATGAGCAGTTCTTC. The encoded protein is CATSGPGSLRDNEQFF.

V usage is TRBV6-1 and J usage is TRBJ2-2, with a weak D call TRBD2 (6 bases). Germline-derived CDR1 and CDR2 are MNHNS and SASEGT. V was shortened by 6 bases and J by 4 bases, with 15 bases between the two germline ends. CDR3 length: 15 residues. CDR3 residues: CASSLFRTITGELFF. CDR3 DNA sequence: TGTGCCAGCAGCCTCTTTCGGACTATCACCGGGGAGCTGTTTTTT.

The chain is built from TRBV27 and TRBJ2-5; TRBD1 is a possible D gene (6 bases). In germline, CDR1 is MNHEY, CDR2 SMNVEV (reference sequence). The ends were cut back, 5 bases at V and 0 bases at J, with 16 bases in the middle. The CDR3 extends over 16 amino acids. The CDR3 DNA follows: TGTGCCAGCAGTCCCTCCCCCGGGACATACCAAGAGACCCAGTACTTC. Translation: CASSPSPGTYQETQYF.

The rearrangement links TRBV20-1 to TRBJ2-5, with 7 positions matching TRBD2. The CDR3 extends over 14 amino acids. Per germline, CDR1 DFQATT and CDR2 SNEGSKA (reference sequence). V gave up 4 bases and J gave up 2 bases; unmatched junction bases: 7. The CDR3 loop is CSATGASGQETQYF. DNA of the CDR3: TGCAGTGCTACGGGCGCTAGCGGACAAGAGACCCAGTACTTC.

CDR3 sequence reads: CASSLGLLEETSGKTQYF. For the CDR3, the DNA is TGTGCCAGCAGCTTAGGCCTACTCGAAGAGACTAGCGGGAAGACCCAGTACTTC. The chain couples TRBV13 to TRBJ2-5, with 11 bases matching TRBD2. The CDR3 runs 18 residues. The trim removed 0 bases at V and 6 bases at J, leaving 12 bases unmatched. Germline CDR1 reads PRHDT; CDR2 reads FYEKMQ (reference sequence).

CDR3 in DNA: TGTGCCAGTAGTATAAAAGGGGGCGAAGGATCACCCCTCCACTTT. Translated, it gives CASSIKGGEGSPLHF. The chain is built from TRBV19 and TRBJ1-6; 7 bases line up with TRBD1. Germline V gene sequence: CDR1 LNHDA, CDR2 SQIVND (reference sequence). Unmatched junction bases numbered 8, after V lost 2 bases and J lost 10 bases. CDR3 size: 15 residues.

The V call is TRBV12-5, the J call TRBJ2-2; D is unresolved. Per germline, CDR1 LGHNT and CDR2 FRNRAP. Trimming pared 0 bases from V and 3 bases from J, leaving 8 bases between. The CDR3 has 15 amino acids. The CDR3 here is CASGLVLSDTGELFF. CDR3 nucleotides: TGTGCTAGTGGTTTGGTACTATCGGACACCGGGGAGCTGTTTTTT.

Notes on this clone: The junction departs from germline at one end; a sequencing error may be responsible. J is TRBJ2-1 and V is TRBV6-2 or TRBV6-3; TRBD2 matches at 13 bases. The germline CDR1 and CDR2 sequences are MNHEY and SVGEGT. The CDR3 contains 18 residues. In DNA form, the CDR3 reads TGCGCCACCTCACCCGGGACTAGCGGGACGAGCTCCTACAATGAGCAGTTCTTC. It is translated as CATSPGTSGTSSYNEQFF.

The J gene is TRBJ2-3, the V gene TRBV24-1; D possibly corresponds to TRBD2 (6 bases). Germline V gene lookup returns CDR1 KGHDR and CDR2 SFDVKD. The CDR3 loop spans 14 amino acids. V lost 12 bases and J lost 4, with 19 bases in between. The CDR3 sequence is CAAGSGSWSDTQYF. The CDR3 coding sequence is TGTGCCGCGGGGAGCGGGTCTTGGTCAGATACGCAGTATTTT.

This clone is medium-sized within its sample. This rearrangement joins TRBV30 to TRBJ2-1, with 7 bases aligning to TRBD2. CDR3 length: 16 residues. Trimming took 1 base from V and 1 from J; bases not matched to a gene: 7. In germline, CDR1 is GTSNPN, CDR2 SVGIG (reference sequence). The chain's CDR3 is CAWSGMVSGSYNEQFF. CDR3 sequence (DNA): TGTGCCTGGAGTGGTATGGTTAGCGGGTCCTACAATGAGCAGTTCTTC. Using reference TRBV30 and TRBJ2-1 for the parts outside the CDR3, the full variable domain is SQTIHQWPATLVQPVGSPLSLECTVEGTSNPNLYWYRQAAGRGLQLLFYSVGIGQISSEVPQNLSASRPQDRQFILSSKKLLLSDSGFYLCAWSGMVSGSYNEQFFGPGTRLTVL.